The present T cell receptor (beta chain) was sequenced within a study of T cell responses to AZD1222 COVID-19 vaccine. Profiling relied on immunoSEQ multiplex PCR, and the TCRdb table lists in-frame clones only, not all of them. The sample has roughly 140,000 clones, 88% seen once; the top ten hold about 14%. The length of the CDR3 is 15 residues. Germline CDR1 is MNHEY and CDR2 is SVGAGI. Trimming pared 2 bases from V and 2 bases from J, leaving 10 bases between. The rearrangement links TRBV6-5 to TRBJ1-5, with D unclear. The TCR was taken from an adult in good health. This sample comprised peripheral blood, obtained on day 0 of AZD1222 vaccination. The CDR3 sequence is CASSYGRGRNQPQHF. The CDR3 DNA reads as TGTGCCAGCAGTTACGGCCGGGGTCGCAATCAGCCCCAGCATTTT.